This T cell receptor (beta chain) was retrieved from a study of CXCR3-negative and CXCR3-positive naive CD8 T cells. Study as a whole: Each library held about 1.5 +/- 0.3 million TRB reads, 120 million to 150 million in total.

Triplicate sorts of roughly 300,000 cells per CD8+ subset. Carrying UMI labels, the TRB cDNA libraries were prepared through 5' RACE. TCRdb re-called the 5' RACE reads and shows each CDR3 protein once, DNA omitted. This sample's table has about 130,000 distinct CDR3 sequences. Study-level points and caveats: Because surface CD5 did not distinguish the naive subsets, TCR strength was inferred from TRB CDR3 properties. CXCR3-positive naive cells had TRB CDR3s that were more hydrophobic than CXCR3-negative naive cells had. Memory cells differed in TRBV-TRBJ usage, but naive CXCR3-negative and CXCR3-positive cells had similar usage.

A note on this clonotype: Its antigen is as yet unknown.

The sample taken for sequencing was naive CXCR3+ CD8+ T cells from blood. Subset: CD45RO-CCR7+CD27+CD95- naive CD8+ T cells expressing CXCR3 (TNR3+). The TCR sequence derives from a human donor in good health. Some clones in this sample may be carry-over from other donors' samples.

CDR3 protein: CASSLSAGGQETQYF. V is TRBV27 and J is TRBJ2-5. This CDR3 is built from 15 residues. Germline CDR1 is MNHEY and CDR2 is SMNVEV (reference sequence).